The rows below give T cell receptor beta chains drawn from one sample of a study of regulatory T cells in long-lasting Graves disease. TCRdb used MiXCR to reprocess the multiplex PCR reads, holding one entry per CDR3 protein. The sample has some 440,000 distinct CDR3 sequences, roughly 20% seen once. The sample was peripheral blood mononuclear cells (PBMCs), taken when the disease was refractory, from a patient treated with antithyroid drugs. The receptors come from a female donor with Graves disease. CDR3s include the opening cysteine and the closing phenylalanine or tryptophan. The order of the fields is D gene, V gene, J gene, clone size, CDR3 protein, CDR3 DNA. D genes are given only for firm matches. Only part of the rows carry a size: once, few, many, or a class if the clone is expanded.

D: NA; V: TRBV20-1; J: TRBJ1-5; size: many; CDR3: CSASPSEGNQPQHF; DNA: TGCAGTGCTAGTCCCTCCGAGGGGAATCAGCCCCAGCATTTT
D: NA; V: TRBV6-2/TRBV6-3; J: TRBJ1-2; size: few; CDR3: CASSYIQGYTF; DNA: TGTGCCAGCAGTTACATCCAGGGGTACACCTTC
D: TRBD1; V: TRBV4-1; J: TRBJ2-5; size: few; CDR3: CASSGHLGGQGVETQYF; DNA: TGCGCCAGCAGCGGTCACCTAGGGGGACAGGGGGTCGAGACCCAGTACTTC
D: NA; V: TRBV19; J: TRBJ1-5; size: NA; CDR3: CASVGGYNQPQHF; DNA: TGTGCCAGCGTGGGGGGCTACAATCAGCCCCAGCATTTT
D: TRBD1; V: TRBV5-6; J: TRBJ1-1; size: few; CDR3: CASSLGNGQVGAFF; DNA: TGTGCCAGCAGCTTGGGAAACGGACAGGTTGGGGCTTTCTTT
D: NA; V: TRBV6-1; J: TRBJ2-7; size: many; CDR3: CASIDNSYEQYF; DNA: TGTGCCAGTATCGACAACTCCTACGAGCAGTACTTC
D: NA; V: TRBV11-2; J: TRBJ2-7; size: NA; CDR3: CASSFYICSAGQGDEQYF; DNA: NA
D: TRBD1; V: TRBV29-1; J: TRBJ1-4; size: NA; CDR3: CSVRLWDRDEILFF; DNA: TGCAGCGTTCGTCTTTGGGACAGGGATGAAATACTGTTTTTT
D: NA; V: TRBV20-1; J: TRBJ1-1; size: few; CDR3: CSTQREMNTEAFF; DNA: TGCAGTACCCAACGGGAGATGAACACTGAAGCTTTCTTT
D: NA; V: TRBV29-1; J: TRBJ1-5; size: few; CDR3: CSVSGQNQPQHF; DNA: TGCAGCGTTTCAGGACAGAATCAGCCCCAGCATTTT
D: TRBD2; V: TRBV6-1; J: TRBJ2-7; size: NA; CDR3: CASSLAGAYLEQYF; DNA: TGTGCCAGCAGCCTAGCGGGAGCTTACCTCGAGCAGTACTTC
D: TRBD2; V: TRBV11-2; J: TRBJ2-7; size: many; CDR3: CASRSRTSGDGGLYEQYF; DNA: TGTGCCAGCAGGTCTAGGACTAGCGGGGACGGTGGTCTCTACGAGCAGTACTTC
D: NA; V: TRBV28; J: TRBJ2-1; size: NA; CDR3: CASSSTGASEAEQFF; DNA: TGTGCCAGCAGTTCAACCGGAGCGAGTGAGGCTGAGCAGTTCTTC
D: TRBD2; V: TRBV28; J: TRBJ2-7; size: many; CDR3: CASSLSLAGEESYEQYF; DNA: TGTGCCAGCAGTTTATCCCTAGCGGGAGAAGAATCCTACGAGCAGTACTTC
D: TRBD1; V: TRBV6-5; J: TRBJ2-5; size: few; CDR3: CASSTRDRAGETQYF; DNA: TGTGCCAGCAGTACTCGGGACAGGGCTGGGGAGACCCAGTACTTC
D: NA; V: TRBV6-1; J: TRBJ1-2; size: many; CDR3: CASSLKGPRLPEHLYGYTF; DNA: TGTGCCAGCAGTCTAAAAGGGCCCAGACTTCCCGAACACCTCTATGGCTACACCTTC
D: NA; V: TRBV6-2/TRBV6-3; J: TRBJ2-1; size: few; CDR3: CASSPDSADYNEQFF; DNA: TGTGCCAGCAGTCCCGACTCCGCGGATTACAATGAGCAGTTCTTC
D: NA; V: TRBV7-2; J: TRBJ2-5; size: many; CDR3: CASSLALTPQETQYF; DNA: TGTGCCAGCAGCTTAGCGCTCACGCCCCAAGAGACCCAGTACTTC
D: TRBD2; V: TRBV28; J: TRBJ2-7; size: many; CDR3: CASSLRTSGYRHEQYF; DNA: TGTGCCAGCAGTCTTCGGACTAGCGGATATCGCCACGAGCAGTACTTC
D: NA; V: TRBV27; J: TRBJ1-2; size: NA; CDR3: CASSFNSSYGYTF; DNA: TGTGCCAGCAGTTTTAACAGTTCCTATGGCTACACCTTC
D: NA; V: TRBV20-1; J: TRBJ2-7; size: many; CDR3: CSASAAGTSSYEQYF; DNA: TGCAGTGCTTCGGCCGCCGGGACTTCTTCCTACGAGCAGTACTTC
D: TRBD1; V: TRBV12-3/TRBV12-4; J: TRBJ1-2; size: many; CDR3: CASSTDRAGYTF; DNA: TGTGCCAGCAGCACGGACAGGGCCGGCTACACCTTC
D: NA; V: TRBV15; J: TRBJ1-5; size: many; CDR3: CATSGRGTTPQHF; DNA: TGTGCCACCAGCGGCAGGGGCACGACGCCCCAGCATTTT
D: NA; V: TRBV24-1; J: TRBJ1-4; size: NA; CDR3: CATQGRDNEKLFF; DNA: TGTGCCACCCAGGGAAGAGACAATGAAAAACTGTTTTTT
D: NA; V: TRBV11-1; J: TRBJ2-1; size: few; CDR3: CASKAPGWNEQFF; DNA: TGTGCCAGCAAGGCACCGGGTTGGAATGAGCAGTTCTTC
D: TRBD1; V: TRBV11-2; J: TRBJ2-1; size: few; CDR3: CASSRTGGSYNEQFF; DNA: TGTGCCAGCAGCAGGACAGGGGGCTCCTACAATGAGCAGTTCTTC
D: NA; V: TRBV14; J: TRBJ1-4; size: few; CDR3: CASSQDVGRGDEKLFF; DNA: TGTGCCAGCAGCCAAGATGTCGGCAGGGGTGATGAAAAACTGTTTTTT
D: NA; V: TRBV20-1; J: TRBJ2-7; size: NA; CDR3: CSARDQSNEQYF; DNA: TGCAGTGCTAGAGACCAGTCAAACGAGCAGTACTTC
D: NA; V: TRBV7-9; J: TRBJ1-5; size: few; CDR3: CASSSDLGNQPQHF; DNA: TGTGCCAGCAGCTCCGATTTGGGCAATCAGCCCCAGCATTTT
D: NA; V: TRBV7-9; J: TRBJ2-1; size: few; CDR3: CASSLGANEQFF; DNA: TGTGCCAGCAGCTTGGGGGCTAATGAGCAGTTCTTC
D: NA; V: TRBV27; J: TRBJ1-2; size: few; CDR3: CASSLREKDYGYTF; DNA: TGTGCCAGCAGTTTAAGGGAGAAGGACTATGGCTACACCTTC
D: TRBD1; V: TRBV28; J: TRBJ2-7; size: many; CDR3: CASSLRAGGYEQYF; DNA: TGTGCCAGCAGTTTAAGGGCAGGGGGCTACGAGCAGTACTTC
D: TRBD1; V: TRBV11-2; J: TRBJ2-2; size: many; CDR3: CASSLDTGGSTGELFF; DNA: TGTGCCAGCAGCTTAGATACAGGGGGCAGCACCGGGGAGCTGTTTTTT